A selection of T cell receptor beta chains follows, all from one sample in a study of tumor and adjacent non-tumor tissue in lung cancer. TCRdb re-called the multiplex PCR reads through MiXCR, storing one row per CDR3 protein. Counted here are over 100,000 distinct CDR3 sequences, roughly 75% occurring once; the ten biggest clones make up 35% to 40%. Material: lung tumor tissue. These receptor sequences come from an older woman with non-small cell lung cancer. CDR3s include the opening cysteine and the closing phenylalanine or tryptophan. The order of the fields is J gene, V gene, CDR3 protein.

>TRBJ2-7|TRBV6-6
CASSRHTVGGYEQYF
>TRBJ1-6|TRBV20-1
CSARESDSPNPPLHF
>TRBJ1-5|TRBV12-3/TRBV12-4
CATSFFDSNQPQHF
>TRBJ1-2|TRBV6-6
CASSYLGGINYGYTF
>TRBJ2-7|TRBV20-1
CSVILGGGLGQQYF
>TRBJ2-7|TRBV20-1
CCASGQMGEQYF
>TRBJ1-1|TRBV20-1
CSSRDASGGDNTEAFF
>TRBJ2-1|TRBV4-3
CANSPAVTSGSLDGQFF
>TRBJ1-2|TRBV28
CASSLWGAYNYSYTF
>TRBJ2-5|TRBV10-3
CAISQGRAGEETQYF
>TRBJ2-5|TRBV4-3
CASSRGQGGFQDTQSF
>TRBJ2-4|TRBV11-2
CASSFPTRGSIQYF
>TRBJ2-2|TRBV11-2
CASNPRRAGEQFF
>TRBJ1-5|TRBV20-1
CSASQGVSNQPHHF
>TRBJ2-1|TRBV20-1
CSARGGRGLNEQSF
>TRBJ1-1|TRBV3-1
CASGQIQPNTEAFF
>TRBJ2-7|TRBV4-3
CASNQTLESYEQYF
>TRBJ1-1|TRBV7-9
CASSFPTGTNSEAFF
>TRBJ2-7|TRBV11-2
CARSYETSGSYELYF
>TRBJ2-2|TRBV20-1
CSASSSNSTGELFF